These T cell receptor beta chains were read from a single sample in a study of T-cell memory formation after mild COVID-19. TCRdb independently ran MiXCR on the 5' RACE reads; one entry per CDR3 protein. The profile shows 550,000 to 700,000 distinct CDR3 sequences, approximately 15% of them singletons. Sequencing input: PBMCs or a T cell subset sorted from them (not recorded which). These TCRs come from an adult woman who had mild COVID-19 (a few samples of this study predate the infection). Cell type and time point are not known. Both conserved end residues are trimmed from each CDR3. Each record gives: V gene, J gene, CDR3 protein.

V: TRBV11-1
J: TRBJ1-1
CDR3: ASSLGWGPDTEAF

V: TRBV4-3
J: TRBJ2-1
CDR3: ASSQDLAASGLYNEQF

V: TRBV18
J: TRBJ2-7
CDR3: ASSPPRQTYEQY

V: TRBV6-5
J: TRBJ2-6
CDR3: ASSLRHSGANVLT

V: TRBV20-1
J: TRBJ1-2
CDR3: SARDPEQTYGYT

V: TRBV5-6
J: TRBJ1-6
CDR3: ASSQDPDSPLH

V: TRBV11-2
J: TRBJ2-7
CDR3: ASSLGNRGQETSYEQY

V: TRBV24-1
J: TRBJ2-2
CDR3: ATSGARDSANTGELF

V: TRBV20-1
J: TRBJ2-3
CDR3: SAAKEVWKRTDTQY

V: TRBV20-1
J: TRBJ1-2
CDR3: SARGGTGNYGYT

V: TRBV15
J: TRBJ2-3
CDR3: ATSRASWNTDTQY

V: TRBV7-2
J: TRBJ1-4
CDR3: ASSLEAGTVEKLF

V: TRBV6-5
J: TRBJ1-2
CDR3: ASRLLTGKDGYT

V: TRBV6-5
J: TRBJ1-1
CDR3: ASSSRTGSMNTEAF

V: TRBV20-1
J: TRBJ2-1
CDR3: SARYPHGLAGGDDEQF

V: TRBV6-5
J: TRBJ2-5
CDR3: ASRDGTGGRETQY

V: TRBV5-1
J: TRBJ1-2
CDR3: ASTDFGQGDSGYGYT

V: TRBV7-3
J: TRBJ2-1
CDR3: ASSLTGAPYNEQF

V: TRBV6-2/TRBV6-3
J: TRBJ2-2
CDR3: ASSYSHTGELF

V: TRBV10-3
J: TRBJ2-2
CDR3: AILRAGAGELF

V: TRBV7-9
J: TRBJ2-7
CDR3: ASSLGLAGGDYEQY

V: TRBV6-2/TRBV6-3
J: TRBJ2-3
CDR3: ASSYREGDTQY

V: TRBV6-5
J: TRBJ2-5
CDR3: ASSYPTAGNQETQY

V: TRBV27
J: TRBJ2-5
CDR3: ASSQRLLDSETQY

V: TRBV7-9
J: TRBJ2-7
CDR3: ASSQSAGQVSYEQY

V: TRBV19
J: TRBJ1-2
CDR3: ASSAAGTPYYGYT

V: TRBV5-1
J: TRBJ1-1
CDR3: ASSFSDDREEAF

V: TRBV3-1
J: TRBJ2-1
CDR3: ASSQLAAYNEQF

V: TRBV4-1
J: TRBJ1-1
CDR3: ASGHTNTEAF

V: TRBV24-1
J: TRBJ1-2
CDR3: ATSDDDKLYGYT

V: TRBV5-6
J: TRBJ2-1
CDR3: ASSPGLATREQF

V: TRBV6-5
J: TRBJ1-1
CDR3: ASSPGQGTTEAF

V: TRBV12-3/TRBV12-4
J: TRBJ2-7
CDR3: ASSSGGVLYEQY

V: TRBV19
J: TRBJ1-6
CDR3: ASRDRGNNSPLH

V: TRBV19
J: TRBJ2-3
CDR3: ASRPAGRAGTDTQY

V: TRBV24-1
J: TRBJ2-1
CDR3: ATSVTGNNNEQF

V: TRBV9
J: TRBJ2-1
CDR3: ASSVSYEQF

V: TRBV5-1
J: TRBJ2-3
CDR3: ASSLGGGHGADTQY

V: TRBV3-1
J: TRBJ2-3
CDR3: ASSQVFTPSTLTDTQY

V: TRBV9
J: TRBJ2-7
CDR3: ASSKGQASEQY

V: TRBV9
J: TRBJ1-5
CDR3: ASSVPPGHANQPQH

V: TRBV7-6
J: TRBJ2-1
CDR3: ASSSNLGLTYNEQF

V: TRBV7-2
J: TRBJ2-7
CDR3: ASSLDSLGKGAYEQY

V: TRBV24-1
J: TRBJ1-2
CDR3: ATSESFEAGYT